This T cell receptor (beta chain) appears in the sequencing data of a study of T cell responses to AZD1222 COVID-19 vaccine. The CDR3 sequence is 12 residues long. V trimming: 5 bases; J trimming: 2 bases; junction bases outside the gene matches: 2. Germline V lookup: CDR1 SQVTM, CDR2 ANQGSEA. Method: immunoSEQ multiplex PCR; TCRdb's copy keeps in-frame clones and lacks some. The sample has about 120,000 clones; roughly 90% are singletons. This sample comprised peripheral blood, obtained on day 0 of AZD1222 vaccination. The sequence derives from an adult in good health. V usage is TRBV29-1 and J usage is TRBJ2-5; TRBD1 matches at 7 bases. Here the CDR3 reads CSVIQGQETQYF. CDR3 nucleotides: TGCAGCGTTATACAGGGGCAAGAGACCCAGTACTTC.